The 8 T cell receptor beta chains below were found in one sample sequenced in a study of T cell changes during pregnancy in multiple sclerosis. Sequencing used immunoSEQ multiplex PCR; TCRdb keeps in-frame clones, though not all of them. The repertoire holds roughly 48,000 clones, with just over 85% as singletons. The starting material was CD4+ T cells from peripheral blood mononuclear cells, obtained in the second trimester of pregnancy. The receptor set was obtained from a female donor with multiple sclerosis, enrolled in a pregnancy study.

J is TRBJ2-7 and V is TRBV30, with a weak D call TRBD1 (5 bases). In germline, CDR1 is GTSNPN, CDR2 SVGIG (reference sequence). This CDR3 has 14 residues. V was clipped by 2 bases and J by 1 base, with 12 bases between them. This chain's CDR3 is CAWSWAQESYEQYF. DNA of the CDR3: TGTGCCTGGAGTTGGGCACAGGAATCCTACGAGCAGTACTTC.

For the CDR3, the DNA is TGCGCCAGCAACCGGGACTCCGGGAGAGAGCAGTACTTC. Protein: CASNRDSGREQYF. This sequence joins TRBV10-1 and TRBJ2-7, with TRBD2 as a possible D gene (6 bases). Germline CDR1 and CDR2: WNHNN and SYGVQD (reference sequence). Trimming cost V 7 bases and J 7 bases, with 17 bases left between them. This CDR3 is 13 amino acids long.

The V call is TRBV7-7, the J call TRBJ2-1; D not certain. Trimming took 1 base from V and 9 from J, leaving 10 bases between them. In germline, CDR1 is SSHAT, CDR2 FNYEAQ (reference sequence). The CDR3 is 13 residues long. CDR3 nucleotides: TGTGCCAGCAGCTTAGATCGAATCGGTGAGCAGTTCTTC. It codes for CASSLDRIGEQFF. Full variable domain (remainder filled in from reference TRBV7-7 and TRBJ2-1): GAGVSQSPRYKVTKRGQDVTLRCDPISSHATLYWYQQALGQGPEFLTYFNYEAQPDKSGLPSDRFSAERPEGSISTLTIQRTEQRDSAMYRCASSLDRIGEQFFGPGTRLTVL.

The chain employs TRBV5-1 and TRBJ2-2; D is unresolved. V gave up 0 bases and J gave up 4 bases, with 10 bases separating them. The germline V gene has CDR1 SGHRS and CDR2 YFSETQ. CDR3 length equals 15 residues. DNA for the CDR3: TGCGCCAGCAGCTTGGCCATGAGGTCCACCGGGGAGCTGTTTTTT. Its translation: CASSLAMRSTGELFF.

This chain connects TRBV5-1 to TRBJ2-3; 8 bases match TRBD2. V was clipped by 4 bases and J by 4 bases; unmatched bases: 8. This CDR3 region has 15 residues. Germline V CDR1 and CDR2: SGHRS, YFSETQ. The CDR3 DNA reads TGCGCCAGCAGCGCCGTCCCGGGACTAGCAGATACGCAGTATTTT. Protein product: CASSAVPGLADTQYF.

V gene TRBV10-1 combines with J gene TRBJ2-7; weak D call: TRBD2 (5 bases). Germline-derived CDR1 and CDR2 are WNHNN and SYGVQD (reference sequence). The length of the CDR3 is 14 residues. Trimming shortened V by 3 bases and J by 6 bases, and 15 bases separated the two germline ends. The CDR3 region is CASSEGSSSVEQYF. DNA of the CDR3: TGCGCCAGCAGTGAAGGGTCTAGCTCCGTCGAGCAGTACTTC.

This sequence joins TRBV13 and TRBJ1-1; perhaps TRBD1 as D (5 bases). Germline CDR1 PRHDT, CDR2 FYEKMQ (reference sequence). The ends were cut back, 5 bases at V and 1 base at J, with 11 bases in the middle. This CDR3 spans 14 amino acids. CDR3 loop: CASSPLGGNTEAFF. DNA for the CDR3: TGTGCCAGCAGCCCACTGGGGGGGAACACTGAAGCTTTCTTT.

The J gene is TRBJ2-3, the V gene TRBV18; D gene uncertain. Germline V gives CDR1 KGHSH, CDR2 LQKENI. The V end lost 8 bases, the J end lost 0 bases, and 15 bases lay between the germline ends. The CDR3 sequence is 15 residues long. The CDR3 DNA is TGTGCCAGCCGGTACGGCGGAATAAGCACAGATACGCAGTATTTT. Its translation: CASRYGGISTDTQYF.